The clone carrying this TCR beta chain was seen at least ten times. CDR1 is SQVTM and CDR2 is ANQGSEA in the germline V gene. With 3 bases removed from V and 5 bases from J, the gap between germline ends came to 13 bases. This CDR3 contains 13 residues. The record originates from a study of T cells in Graves' hyperthyroidism and ophthalmopathy. From RNA transcripts, TCR beta CDR3 regions were amplified. A set of HTBI primers served as the primers for a first-round RT-PCR of the TCR CDR3. Using its own MiXCR run on the multiplex PCR reads, TCRdb lists one record per CDR3 protein. The sample lists over 700,000 distinct CDR3 sequences, 38% occurring once.

V usage is TRBV29-1 and J usage is TRBJ1-1, with D uncertain. The sample taken for sequencing was blood. This clonotype originated in a man between 18 and 35 years old with Graves' hyperthyroidism. The CDR3 loop reads CSVDPGPGTEAFF. In DNA form, the CDR3 reads TGCAGCGTTGATCCGGGTCCGGGGACTGAAGCTTTCTTT.